This T cell receptor beta chain comes out of a study of cytomegalovirus exposure and HLA in healthy donors. Whole-study findings and limits: Sequencing likely generated an artifact that appeared as a cluster of highly shared sequence variants. According to the study, 160 or so TCR beta chains were cytomegalovirus-associated. The records held CMV serostatus as the only immune exposure information. Later genetic work tied a missense DCLRE1C variant to beta-chain V and J trimming.

Primers included in the PCR were 60 Vbeta and 13 Jbeta primers. Method: immunoSEQ multiplex PCR; TCRdb's copy keeps in-frame clones and lacks some. The sample lists roughly 160,000 clones; roughly three quarters were seen once. As regards this clone: Its antigen is as yet unknown.

The germline V gene has CDR1 SGHTA and CDR2 FQGNSA. The CDR3 consists of 14 residues. V was clipped by 3 bases and J by 4 bases; unmatched bases: 2. This clonotype was obtained from a man in his 60s in good health and CMV-seronegative. The chain links TRBV7-2 to TRBJ2-3, with 9 bases matching TRBD1. The material sequenced was PBMCs. This CDR3 is CASSLGQGPDTQYF. For the CDR3, the DNA is TGTGCCAGCAGCTTGGGACAGGGACCAGATACGCAGTATTTT.